This TCR beta chain was captured by sequencing in a study of T-cell memory formation after mild COVID-19. Study at large: Largely donor-specific sequence clusters came from two donors. Whole-study results and caveats: Balance between CD4 and CD8 was seen in clones contracting day 15 to 85, and a CD4+ lean was seen in later expanders. Specificity for SARS-CoV-2 was not confirmed among the second-wave clones peaking on day 37.

It was 5'RACE with constant-segment primers that produced the TCR alpha and TCR beta cDNA libraries, which carried sample barcodes and UMIs. TCRdb reprocessed the 5' RACE reads via MiXCR and lists one record per CDR3 protein. The sample consists of fewer than 550,000 distinct CDR3 sequences, 20% of them appearing once. The CDR3 length is 11 residues. Trimming pared 3 bases from V and 7 bases from J, leaving 7 bases between. The germline V gene has CDR1 KGHSH and CDR2 LQKENI. This clonotype was seen a handful of times. Its antigen is currently unknown. This sequence originates from an adult woman who had mild COVID-19 (a few samples of this study predate the infection). Cell type and time point are not known. The sequencing sample was made of PBMCs or a T cell subset sorted from them (not recorded which). The V call is TRBV18, the J call TRBJ2-7; D is ambiguous. The CDR3 region has the DNA TGTGCCAGCTCACCTAATAGGGAGCAGTACTTC. Translation: CASSPNREQYF. The whole variable domain, filled in from reference TRBV18 and TRBJ2-7, reads NAGVMQNPRHLVRRRGQEARLRCSPMKGHSHVYWYRQLPEEGLKFMVYLQKENIIDESGMPKERFSAEFPKEGPSILRIQQVVRGDSAAYFCASSPNREQYFGPGTRLTVT.